Below are 11 T cell receptor beta chains sequenced from a single sample in a study of OX40 agonist ivuxolimab in advanced cancers. Repertoires were generated with immunoSEQ multiplex PCR, while TCRdb's copy carries only in-frame clones and drops some. In the table there are 75,000 to 90,000 clones, roughly 90% of which are singletons. This specimen consisted of CD4+ or CD8+ T cells sorted from blood, obtained in a trial of the OX40 agonist ivuxolimab. The receptors originated from an adult with an advanced solid tumor such as melanoma, head and neck, liver or kidney cancer.

This clone was recorded a few times. The rearrangement uses TRBV7-9 and TRBJ1-5; TRBD1 matches 7 bases. Trimming took 6 bases from V and 1 from J; bases not matched to a gene: 3. CDR3 length: 14 amino acids. Germline V gives CDR1 SEHNR, CDR2 FQNEAQ (reference sequence). CDR3 in amino acids: CASRQTGSNQPQHF. The CDR3 nucleotides read TGTGCCAGCAGACAGACAGGGAGCAATCAGCCCCAGCATTTT.

This chain links TRBV5-6 with TRBJ2-5; TRBD1 might be the D (5 bases). The CDR3 contains 13 residues. Germline lookup yields CDR1 SGHDT and CDR2 YYEEEE. Trimming took off 1 base at V and 4 bases at J, with 8 bases between the two ends. DNA of the CDR3: TGTGCCAGCAGCTTGCGAAGGGGAGAGACCCAGTACTTC. Its translation: CASSLRRGETQYF.

CDR3 nucleotide sequence: TGTGCCAGCTCACCGCTGGGACAGGGGGGCAATGAGCAGTTCTTC. Amino acids: CASSPLGQGGNEQFF. This chain links TRBV18 with TRBJ2-1, with 11 bases that match TRBD1. This CDR3 region has 15 residues. Germline V gives CDR1 KGHSH, CDR2 LQKENI. V lost 3 bases, J lost 6 bases, and 4 bases stayed unmatched.

CDR3: CASSQTAGQGRTEAFF. The DNA for the CDR3 is TGCGCCAGCAGCCAAACCGCGGGACAGGGCCGAACTGAAGCTTTCTTT. The chain combines TRBV5-1 with TRBJ1-1, with TRBD1 matching over 9 bases. Germline V gene sequence: CDR1 SGHRS, CDR2 YFSETQ. This CDR3 comprises 16 residues. After removal of 4 bases from V and 5 bases from J, the junction contained 12 bases not matched to a gene.

The J gene is TRBJ1-2, the V gene TRBV2; the D is unclear. This CDR3 has 13 amino acids. Between the trimmed V and J ends, which lost 4 bases and 4 bases, there was a span of 10 bases. The germline V gene encodes CDR1 SNHLY and CDR2 FYNNEI. The CDR3 spells CASSVGGFYGYTF. The CDR3 DNA is TGTGCCAGCAGTGTCGGTGGCTTCTATGGCTACACCTTC.

The chain combines TRBV28 with TRBJ1-2; 11 bases map to TRBD1. The V gene's germline CDR1 is MDHEN and CDR2 SYDVKM. Germline trimming cut 6 bases from V and 8 bases from J; bases unmatched to any gene: 8. The CDR3 covers 14 residues. The CDR3 DNA reads TGTGCCAGCAGAATGGGACAGGGGGACCGGGGCTACACCTTC. Protein sequence: CASRMGQGDRGYTF.

The chain joins TRBV6-5 to TRBJ2-7; tentative D call: TRBD1 (5 bases). CDR3 length equals 12 residues. V lost 4 bases, J lost 2 bases, and 6 bases lay in between. Per germline, CDR1 MNHEY and CDR2 SVGAGI. CDR3 in amino acids: CASSSTAYEQYF. As DNA, the CDR3 is TGTGCCAGCAGTTCGACAGCCTACGAGCAGTACTTC.

The chain employs TRBV2 and TRBJ2-7; D may be TRBD1 (5 bases). Germline V CDR1 and CDR2: SNHLY, FYNNEI. The length of the CDR3 is 14 residues. Trimming stripped 3 bases from V and 2 bases from J, with 11 bases between. CDR3 in amino acids: CASSDWGTTYEQYF. CDR3 coding DNA: TGTGCCAGCAGTGATTGGGGCACGACCTACGAGCAGTACTTC.

The chain carries TRBV11-2 and TRBJ2-3; possibly TRBD1 for D (6 bases). There are 13 residues in the CDR3. Trimming removed 1 base from V and 8 bases from J, with 10 bases in between. Germline-derived CDR1 and CDR2 are SGHAT and FQNNGV. For the CDR3, the DNA is TGTGCCAGCAGCTTAGGACAGGATTTTACGCAGTATTTT. It translates to CASSLGQDFTQYF.

The genes are TRBV11-2 and TRBJ2-7, with D perhaps given as TRBD1 or TRBD2 (5 bases each). The CDR3 has 14 residues. Trimming left V 3 bases short and J 5 bases short, with 14 bases between. Germline V gene lookup returns CDR1 SGHAT and CDR2 FQNNGV. As DNA, the CDR3 is TGTGCCAGCAGCTTTGGGGGTCTTGGGCACGAGCAGTACTTC. The encoded protein is CASSFGGLGHEQYF.

The rearrangement uses TRBV10-3 and TRBJ1-4, with D unclear. V was trimmed by 10 bases and J by 8 bases, leaving 8 bases between them. CDR1 is ENHRY and CDR2 is SYGVKD in the germline V gene. There are 10 residues in the CDR3. CDR3 nucleotide sequence: TGTGCCACCGCAGACGAAAAACTGTTTTTT. Translating gives CATADEKLFF.